The entry that follows covers one T cell receptor beta chain sequence. The entry originates in a study of blood T cell repertoires in COVID-19. Study summary: Samples taken during acute and convalescent COVID-19 were collected in the United States, Italy and Spain. Sample material is recorded as cDNA or gDNA derived from T cells, B-cell-depleted T cells, or PBMCs.

Original handling: For nucleated cells, counts were estimated from reference gene primer amplification. Assay used: immunoSEQ multiplex PCR; TCRdb lists only in-frame clones, some missing. That table is the source of V, J and clone size, and D and trimming were worked out from the DNA. The sample records 200,000 or so clones, 92% being singletons. A Seattle source enrolled patients during active infection and followed them longitudinally. Sample: peripheral blood. The clonotype was recovered from a man aged 60 to 75 with COVID-19, enrolled during active disease.

The CDR3 bases are TGTGCCAGCAGTTACCCCAGGAAGAATTACAATGAGCAGTTCTTC. Its protein is CASSYPRKNYNEQFF. J is TRBJ2-1 and V is TRBV6-2 or TRBV6-3; D not resolved. The CDR3 length is 15 residues. With 2 bases removed from V and 4 bases from J, the gap between germline ends came to 12 bases. Germline V gives CDR1 MNHEY, CDR2 SVGEGT.